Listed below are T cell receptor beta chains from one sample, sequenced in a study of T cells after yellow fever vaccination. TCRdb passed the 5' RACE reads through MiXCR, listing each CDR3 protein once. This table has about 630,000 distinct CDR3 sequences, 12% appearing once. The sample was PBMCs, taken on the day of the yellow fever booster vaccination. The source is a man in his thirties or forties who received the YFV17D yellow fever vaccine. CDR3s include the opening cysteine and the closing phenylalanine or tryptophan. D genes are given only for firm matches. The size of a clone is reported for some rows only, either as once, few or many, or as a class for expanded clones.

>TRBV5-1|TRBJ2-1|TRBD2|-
CASSSGLETTDEQFF
TGCGCCAGCAGCTCAGGACTAGAAACAACGGATGAGCAGTTCTTC
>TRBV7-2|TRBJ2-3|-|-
CASSPTSDTQYF
TGTGCCAGCAGCCCAACTAGCGATACGCAGTATTTT
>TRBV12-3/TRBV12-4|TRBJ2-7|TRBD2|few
CASSLAGTSFVAQYF
TGTGCCAGCAGCCTGGCCGGGACTAGCTTTGTGGCGCAGTACTTC
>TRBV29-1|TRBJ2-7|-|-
CSAEGQGGDEQYF
TGCAGCGCCGAGGGGCAGGGGGGCGACGAGCAGTACTTC
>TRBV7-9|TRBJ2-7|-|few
CASYKFGVREQYF
TGTGCCAGCTACAAATTCGGGGTCCGCGAGCAGTACTTC
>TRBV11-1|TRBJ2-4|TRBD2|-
CASSPTSALAKNIQYF
TGTGCCAGCAGCCCTACTAGCGCCTTAGCCAAAAACATTCAGTACTTC
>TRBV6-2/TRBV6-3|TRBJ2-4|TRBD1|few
CASSWLRTGKNIQYF
TGTGCCAGCAGTTGGTTAAGGACAGGGAAAAACATTCAGTACTTC
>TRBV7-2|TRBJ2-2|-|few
CASSATITRGGELFF
TGTGCCAGCAGCGCGACAATCACAAGAGGCGGGGAGCTGTTTTTT
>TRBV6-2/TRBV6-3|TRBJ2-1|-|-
CASSYSGRVGTNEQFF
TGTGCCAGCAGTTACTCGGGGAGAGTAGGTACCAATGAGCAGTTCTTC
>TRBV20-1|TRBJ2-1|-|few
CSARWLREQFF
TGCAGTGCTAGGTGGTTGCGGGAGCAGTTCTTC
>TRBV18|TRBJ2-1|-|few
CASSPTGRDEQFF
TGTGCCAGCTCACCGACAGGTCGGGATGAGCAGTTCTTC
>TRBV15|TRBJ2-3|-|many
CATSRLISTDTQYF
TGTGCCACCAGCAGACTTATTAGCACAGATACGCAGTATTTT
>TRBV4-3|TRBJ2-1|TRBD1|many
CASSQDPGQGIAFF
TGCGCCAGCAGCCAGGATCCGGGACAGGGTATTGCGTTCTTC
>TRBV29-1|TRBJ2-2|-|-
CSVGGTLTGELFF
TGCAGCGTAGGGGGGACTCTGACCGGGGAGCTGTTTTTT
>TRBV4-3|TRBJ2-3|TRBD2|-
CASSQALKAGLTTDTQYF
TGCGCCAGCAGCCAAGCCCTCAAAGCGGGACTCACCACAGATACGCAGTATTTT
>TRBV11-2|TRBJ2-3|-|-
CASSTYTSGGTDTQYF
TGTGCCAGCAGCACTTATACATCCGGGGGCACAGATACGCAGTATTTT
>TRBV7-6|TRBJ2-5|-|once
CASSFATRRSQETQYF
TGTGCCAGCAGCTTCGCAACCCGACGTTCCCAAGAGACCCAGTACTTC
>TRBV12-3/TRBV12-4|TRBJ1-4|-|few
CASSKDRGEKLFF
TGTGCCAGCAGTAAGGATAGGGGTGAAAAACTGTTTTTT
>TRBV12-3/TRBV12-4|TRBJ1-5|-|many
CASRVGSNQPQHF
TGTGCCAGCAGGGTGGGAAGCAATCAGCCCCAGCATTTT
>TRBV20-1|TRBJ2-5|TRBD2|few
CSAAGLAGGKETQYF
TGCAGTGCCGCGGGACTAGCGGGGGGAAAAGAGACCCAGTACTTC
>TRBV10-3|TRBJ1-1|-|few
CAISEPTRPEGTEAFF
TGTGCCATCAGTGAGCCCACGAGGCCGGAGGGCACTGAAGCTTTCTTT
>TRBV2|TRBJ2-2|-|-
CASRQGRGTGELFF
TGTGCCAGCAGACAGGGAAGAGGTACCGGGGAGCTGTTTTTT
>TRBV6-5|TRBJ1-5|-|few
CASSYSIGGNQPQHF
TGTGCCAGCAGTTACTCGATCGGAGGCAATCAGCCCCAGCATTTT
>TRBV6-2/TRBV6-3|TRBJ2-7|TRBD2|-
CASNRPPLAGEQYF
TGTGCCAGCAACCGCCCCCCCCTAGCGGGTGAGCAGTACTTC
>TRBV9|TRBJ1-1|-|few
CASSVLGLGDTEAFF
TGTGCCAGCAGCGTTTTGGGACTTGGGGACACTGAAGCTTTCTTT
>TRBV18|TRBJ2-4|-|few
CASSPGAGPKNIQYF
TGTGCCAGCTCACCAGGCGCAGGACCCAAAAACATTCAGTACTTC
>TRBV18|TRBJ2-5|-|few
CASSKEVAVIETQYF
TGTGCCAGCTCGAAGGAGGTAGCGGTAATAGAGACCCAGTACTTC
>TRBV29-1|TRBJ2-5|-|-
CSVGPRGTGAGTQYF
TGCAGCGTGGGACCACGAGGTACCGGGGCCGGGACCCAGTACTTC
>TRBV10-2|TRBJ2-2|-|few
CASLDSFGELFF
TGCGCCAGTCTCGACAGCTTCGGGGAGCTGTTTTTT
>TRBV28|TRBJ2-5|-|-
CASQPGYETQYF
TGTGCCTCCCAGCCAGGGTACGAGACCCAGTACTTC
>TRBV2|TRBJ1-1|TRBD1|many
CASRAGQGMRTEAFF
TGTGCCAGCAGAGCGGGACAGGGGATGAGAACTGAAGCTTTCTTT
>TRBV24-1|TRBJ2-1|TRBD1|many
CATSDPTGVGYNEQFF
TGTGCCACCAGTGACCCGACAGGGGTCGGGTACAATGAGCAGTTCTTC
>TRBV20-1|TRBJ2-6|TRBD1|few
CSALDRGSGANVLTF
TGCAGTGCTCTGGACAGGGGTTCTGGGGCCAACGTCCTGACTTTC
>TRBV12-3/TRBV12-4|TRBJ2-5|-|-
CASSWTGPQETQYF
TGTGCCAGCAGTTGGACGGGCCCCCAAGAGACCCAGTACTTC
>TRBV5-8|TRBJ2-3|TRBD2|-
CASSSYRTSGSADTQYF
TGTGCCAGCAGCTCCTACCGGACTAGCGGGAGTGCAGATACGCAGTATTTT
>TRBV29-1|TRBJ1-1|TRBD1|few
CSVDRGITEAFF
TGCAGCGTGGACAGGGGTATCACTGAAGCTTTCTTT
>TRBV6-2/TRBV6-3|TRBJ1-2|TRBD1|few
CASSFPGTGYDYTF
TGTGCCAGCAGTTTCCCCGGGACAGGGTATGACTACACCTTC
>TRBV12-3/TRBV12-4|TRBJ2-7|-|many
CASSFGGYEQYF
TGTGCCAGCAGCTTTGGGGGCTACGAGCAGTACTTC
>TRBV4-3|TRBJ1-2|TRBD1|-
CASSQVTGGLNGYTF
TGCGCCAGCAGCCAAGTCACAGGGGGCCTCAATGGCTACACCTTC
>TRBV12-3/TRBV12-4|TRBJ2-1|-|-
CASSSFKNEQFF
TGTGCCAGCAGTTCTTTTAAGAATGAGCAGTTCTTC
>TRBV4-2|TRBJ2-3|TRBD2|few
CASSQGSLAGTDTQYF
TGTGCCAGCAGCCAAGGTTCCCTAGCGGGCACAGATACGCAGTATTTT
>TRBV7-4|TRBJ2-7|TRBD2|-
CASSRPWSGVTYEQYF
TGTGCCAGCAGCCGGCCGTGGAGCGGGGTTACCTACGAGCAGTACTTC
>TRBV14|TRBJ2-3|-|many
CASSNRDTQYF
TGTGCCAGCAGCAACCGGGATACGCAGTATTTT
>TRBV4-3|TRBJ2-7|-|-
CASSQSAARSYEQYF
TGCGCCAGCAGCCAGTCGGCTGCCAGGAGCTACGAGCAGTACTTC
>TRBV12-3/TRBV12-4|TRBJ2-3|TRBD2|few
CASSPVVLAGADTQYF
TGTGCCAGCAGTCCGGTTGTACTAGCGGGCGCAGATACGCAGTATTTT
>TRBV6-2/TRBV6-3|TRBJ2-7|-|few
CASTEGRDEQYF
TGTGCCAGCACCGAGGGGCGGGATGAGCAGTACTTC
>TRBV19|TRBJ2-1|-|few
CASSTQGLPSYNEQFF
TGTGCCAGTAGTACCCAGGGGTTACCCTCCTACAATGAGCAGTTCTTC
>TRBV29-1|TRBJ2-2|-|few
CSVPRPNTGELFF
TGCAGCGTCCCAAGGCCGAACACCGGGGAGCTGTTTTTT
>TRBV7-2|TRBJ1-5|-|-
CASSLVSGGQPQHF
TGTGCCAGCAGCTTAGTCTCCGGCGGACAGCCCCAGCATTTT
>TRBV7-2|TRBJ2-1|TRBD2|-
CASSFSAGYNEQFF
TGTGCCAGCAGCTTTTCAGCGGGGTACAATGAGCAGTTCTTC
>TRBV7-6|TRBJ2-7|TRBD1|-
CASTGGTGGYEQYF
TGTGCCAGCACAGGGGGGACAGGGGGCTACGAGCAGTACTTC